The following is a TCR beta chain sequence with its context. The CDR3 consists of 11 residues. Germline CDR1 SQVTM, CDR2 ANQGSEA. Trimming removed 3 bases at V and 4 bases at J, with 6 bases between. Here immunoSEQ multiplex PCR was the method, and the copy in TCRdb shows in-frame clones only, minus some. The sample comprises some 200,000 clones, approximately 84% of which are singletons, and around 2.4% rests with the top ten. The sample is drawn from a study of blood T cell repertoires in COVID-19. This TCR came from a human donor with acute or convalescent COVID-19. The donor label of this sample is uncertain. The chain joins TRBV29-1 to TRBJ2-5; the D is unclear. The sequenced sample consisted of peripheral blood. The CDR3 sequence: CSVDGGETQYF. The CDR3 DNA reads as TGCAGCGTTGACGGTGGAGAGACCCAGTACTTC.